This TCR beta chain comes out of a study of T cell responses to AZD1222 COVID-19 vaccine. Study outcomes and limitations: When two AZD1222 doses had been given, Spike-specific TCR breadth and depth rose. The study sampled repertoires only after the peak T cell response. As reported, nearly half of all spike-specific TCRs target variant regions that are unmutated. The donors showed a predominance of white British ancestry and of females, with possible underestimation of clonal diversity.

Libraries were prepared by immunoSEQ multiplex PCR; TCRdb keeps only in-frame clonotypes and omits some of them. The repertoire has around 52,000 clones, more than 75% of them found once; the top ten carry approximately 16%. V lost 2 bases, J lost 0 bases, and 14 bases lay in between. CDR1 and CDR2 (germline): MGHRA, YSYEKL. This CDR3 region has 16 residues. Concerning this clone: Its antigen is not known.

This chain connects TRBV4-1 to TRBJ2-7, with D possibly being TRBD1 (6 bases). The source was peripheral blood, collected on day 0 of AZD1222 vaccination. The receptor was derived from an adult in good health. CDR3 nucleotides: TGCGCCAGCAGCCAAACCGAGGACAGCCGCTCCTACGAGCAGTACTTC. This codes for CASSQTEDSRSYEQYF.